Listed here is a single T cell receptor beta chain. Antigen unknown. In the same sample, other DNA sequences code for this CDR3. Generated by immunoSEQ multiplex PCR, the TCRdb table keeps only in-frame clones and is missing some. The sample records 95,000 to 120,000 clones, about 87% being singletons. This entry comes from a study of T cell responses to AZD1222 COVID-19 vaccine. The study's findings and limits: With two AZD1222 doses given, Spike-specific TCR breadth and depth both rose.

V gave up 0 bases and J gave up 1 base, with 4 bases separating them. Germline V CDR1 and CDR2: SGDLS, YYNGEE. The CDR3 runs to 14 residues. Sequencing used peripheral blood, obtained 28 days after the second AZD1222 dose. The chain carries TRBV9 and TRBJ2-2; no clear D. This receptor was taken from an adult who received the AZD1222 COVID-19 vaccine. CDR3 in DNA: TGTGCCAGCAGCGTAGGAGGGAACACCGGGGAGCTGTTTTTT. This gives the protein CASSVGGNTGELFF.